This T cell receptor (beta chain) was identified during a study of cytomegalovirus exposure and HLA in healthy donors. Study at large: The 110 or so validation repertoires were produced on the same platform as the approximately 620 repertoires of the first cohort. This was reported in a later analysis. Study results and caveats: There were about 160 TCR beta chains listed as cytomegalovirus-associated. In vitro assays verified that three CMV-associated chains recognized CMV antigens specifically.

Here immunoSEQ multiplex PCR was the method, and the copy in TCRdb shows in-frame clones only, minus some. The sample gives around 160,000 clones, around 82% of which show up once; roughly 10% is in the top ten. The donors were in the approximately 120-subject validation cohort, distinct from the approximately 610-subject first cohort. Only one count was recorded for this clone. Antigen specificity is unknown. Input material: PBMCs. The sequence was obtained from a man younger than 45 in good health and CMV-seropositive.

As DNA, the CDR3 is TGTGCCAGCAGAGGACAGGGGGCTGATGGCTACACCTTC. It codes for CASRGQGADGYTF. The chain uses TRBV2 and TRBJ1-2; 11 nucleotides line up with TRBD1. Germline V lookup: CDR1 SNHLY, CDR2 FYNNEI. Trimming at V came to 6 bases and at J to 6 bases, leaving 3 bases not matched to a gene. The CDR3 extends over 13 amino acids.